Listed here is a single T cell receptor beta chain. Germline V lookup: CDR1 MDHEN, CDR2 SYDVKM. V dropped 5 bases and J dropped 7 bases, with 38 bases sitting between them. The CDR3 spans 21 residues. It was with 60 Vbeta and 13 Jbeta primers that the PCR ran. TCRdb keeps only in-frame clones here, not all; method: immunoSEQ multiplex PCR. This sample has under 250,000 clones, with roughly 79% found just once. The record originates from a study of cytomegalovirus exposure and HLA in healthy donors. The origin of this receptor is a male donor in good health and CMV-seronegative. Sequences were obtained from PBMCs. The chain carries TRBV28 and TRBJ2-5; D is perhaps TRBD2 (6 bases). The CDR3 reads CASSRRGEKLLGTTPGGTQYF. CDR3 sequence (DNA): TGTGCCAGCAGTCGCCGCGGAGAGAAACTCCTTGGGACGACCCCCGGGGGGACCCAGTACTTC.